This entry lists 18 T cell receptor beta chains sequenced from one sample in a study of OX40 agonist ivuxolimab in advanced cancers. Using immunoSEQ multiplex PCR, the repertoire was profiled, and TCRdb retains in-frame clones only, with some absent. The sample includes roughly 75,000 clones, 75% to 90% of them seen just once. The material sequenced was CD4+ or CD8+ T cells sorted from blood, taken in a trial of the OX40 agonist ivuxolimab. The receptors derive from an adult with an advanced solid tumor such as melanoma, head and neck, liver or kidney cancer.

The V gene is TRBV5-4, the J gene TRBJ2-5, with 15 bases fitting TRBD2. After removal of 4 bases from V and 12 bases from J, the junction contained 13 bases not matched to a gene. The CDR3 is 16 residues long. Germline CDR1 is SGHNT and CDR2 is YYREEE (reference sequence). In DNA, the CDR3 is TGTGCCAGCAGCATTGGACTAGCGGGGGGGCTGCCCTCGGAGTACTTC. Protein: CASSIGLAGGLPSEYF.

This clone has a handful of counts. V is TRBV5-1 and J is TRBJ1-5; 8 bases align to TRBD1. CDR1 is SGHRS and CDR2 is YFSETQ in the germline V gene. J was trimmed by 5 bases and V by 3 bases; bases with no gene match: 4. This CDR3 spans 14 amino acids. Here the CDR3 reads CASSWTGTDQPQHF. The CDR3 nucleotides read TGCGCCAGCAGCTGGACAGGGACAGATCAGCCCCAGCATTTT. Full variable domain (missing parts from reference TRBV5-1 and TRBJ1-5): KAGVTQTPRYLIKTRGQQVTLSCSPISGHRSVSWYQQTPGQGLQFLFEYFSETQRNKGNFPGRFSGRQFSNSRSEMNVSTLELGDSALYLCASSWTGTDQPQHFGDGTRLSIL.

The J gene is TRBJ1-2, the V gene TRBV10-3; D is unclear. V was trimmed by 4 bases and J by 2 bases, leaving 11 bases between them. CDR3 length equals 14 residues. Germline CDR1 ENHRY, CDR2 SYGVKD. This CDR3 reads CAISVQESNYGYTF. The CDR3 DNA reads as TGTGCCATCAGTGTTCAGGAGTCAAACTATGGCTACACCTTC.

The genes are TRBV5-4 and TRBJ2-3; 10 bases fit TRBD1. The V segment lost 5 bases and the J segment 1 base; nucleotides outside the gene matches: 4. This CDR3 has 15 residues. CDR1 and CDR2 (germline): SGHNT, YYREEE (reference sequence). CDR3 bases: TGTGCCAGCAGTACCGGGACAGGGGGCACAGATACGCAGTATTTT. This translates into CASSTGTGGTDTQYF.

About this clone: At the DNA level, this CDR3 is encoded by other sequences in the same sample as well. The chain links TRBV7-3 to TRBJ1-1; 8 nucleotides align to TRBD1. The CDR3 is 14 amino acids. Germline V gives CDR1 SGHTA, CDR2 FQGTGA. V shed 1 base, J shed 4 bases, and the junction held 2 bases outside the gene matches. In DNA form, the CDR3 reads TGTGCCAGCAGCTTAAACACAGGGGGCACTGAAGCTTTCTTT. This sequence encodes CASSLNTGGTEAFF.

This chain connects TRBV29-1 to TRBJ2-6, with unresolved D. The ends were cut back, 4 bases at V and 0 bases at J, with 10 bases in the middle. The germline V gene encodes CDR1 SQVTM and CDR2 ANQGSEA. This CDR3 has 15 residues. CDR3 nucleotide sequence: TGCAGCGTTGGCCTGGGGAACTCTGGGGCCAACGTCCTGACTTTC. It encodes CSVGLGNSGANVLTF.

This chain uses TRBV9 with TRBJ2-3, with TRBD2 matching over 12 bases. CDR3 length equals 16 residues. J lost 6 bases, V lost 4 bases, and 9 bases had no gene match. From germline, CDR1 is SGDLS and CDR2 YYNGEE. DNA for the CDR3: TGTGCCAGCAGCTCCGGACTAGCGGGGAGGAGGGATACGCAGTATTTT. As protein: CASSSGLAGRRDTQYF.

CDR3 loop: CASSPTTGSTGELFF. As DNA, the CDR3 is TGCGCCAGCAGCCCGACGACAGGGAGCACCGGGGAGCTGTTTTTT. This chain uses TRBV5-1 with TRBJ2-2, with 7 bases that match TRBD1. V gave up 4 bases and J gave up 4 bases; unmatched junction bases: 7. From germline, CDR1 is SGHRS and CDR2 YFSETQ. CDR3 length equals 15 residues. Variable domain in full (rest from reference TRBV5-1 and TRBJ2-2): KAGVTQTPRYLIKTRGQQVTLSCSPISGHRSVSWYQQTPGQGLQFLFEYFSETQRNKGNFPGRFSGRQFSNSRSEMNVSTLELGDSALYLCASSPTTGSTGELFFGEGSRLTVL.

This clone showed up just a few times. The gene calls are TRBV28 and TRBJ1-3; a possible D gene is TRBD1 (6 bases). The CDR3 contains 13 residues. Germline CDR1 MDHEN, CDR2 SYDVKM. V was clipped by 8 bases and J by 0 bases, with 8 bases between them. In nucleotides, the CDR3 is TGTGCCAGCCTGGGACACTCTGGAAACACCATATATTTT. The encoded protein is CASLGHSGNTIYF.

The rearrangement uses TRBV19 and TRBJ2-7; D unresolved. The CDR3 has 11 residues. V lost 8 bases and J 5 bases, leaving 10 bases between the germline ends. The germline V gene has CDR1 LNHDA and CDR2 SQIVND (reference sequence). This CDR3 reads CASGRMDEQYF. The CDR3 nucleotides are TGTGCCAGTGGTCGGATGGACGAGCAGTACTTC.

The table lists this clone with a count of one. V and J are TRBV11-1 and TRBJ2-1; the D is unclear. V dropped 5 bases and J dropped 10 bases, with 12 bases sitting between them. The V gene's germline CDR1 is SGHAT and CDR2 FQDESV (reference sequence). This CDR3 has 12 residues. CDR3 nucleotide sequence: TGTGCCAGCAGCACCTTGGACGGGGAGCAGTTCTTC. This sequence encodes CASSTLDGEQFF.

The chain joins TRBV6-6 to TRBJ1-5, with 9 bases matching TRBD1. CDR1 and CDR2 from the germline V gene are MNHNY and SVGAGI (reference sequence). The ends lost 4 bases at V and 6 bases at J; junction bases unmatched: 4. This CDR3 contains 14 residues. CDR3 nucleotides: TGTGCCAGCAGTTTACAGGGGGCACGTCAGCCCCAGCATTTT. As protein: CASSLQGARQPQHF.

The rearrangement links TRBV5-6 to TRBJ2-5; 10 nucleotides match TRBD1. This CDR3 is 15 amino acids long. In germline, CDR1 is SGHDT, CDR2 YYEEEE. The trim removed 2 bases at V and 5 bases at J, leaving 6 bases unmatched. The CDR3, as DNA: TGTGCCAGCAGCTTAAGGACAGGGGGAACGGAGACCCAGTACTTC. Protein product: CASSLRTGGTETQYF.

This clone was seen only once. The gene calls are TRBV18 and TRBJ2-5; no definite D call. The CDR3 is 13 residues long. Germline V gene lookup returns CDR1 KGHSH and CDR2 LQKENI. Trimming removed 6 bases at V and 0 bases at J, with 8 bases between. The CDR3 spells CASSRAYQETQYF. The CDR3 bases are TGTGCCAGCTCTCGGGCTTACCAAGAGACCCAGTACTTC. Filled out from reference TRBV18 and TRBJ2-5, the complete variable domain reads NAGVMQNPRHLVRRRGQEARLRCSPMKGHSHVYWYRQLPEEGLKFMVYLQKENIIDESGMPKERFSAEFPKEGPSILRIQQVVRGDSAAYFCASSRAYQETQYFGPGTRLLVL.

V gene TRBV6-6 combines with J gene TRBJ2-5; TRBD1 aligns across 9 bases. J was trimmed by 4 bases and V by 0 bases; bases with no gene match: 6. This CDR3 is built from 16 residues. Germline V gene lookup returns CDR1 MNHNY and CDR2 SVGAGI (reference sequence). Written as DNA, the CDR3 is TGTGCCAGCAGTTACTCAGCGGGACAGGGAGGAGAGACCCAGTACTTC. Amino acid sequence: CASSYSAGQGGETQYF.

The J gene is TRBJ2-5, the V gene TRBV7-8; TRBD1 agrees at 9 bases. J gave up 5 bases and V 5 bases, and 9 bases lay outside the gene matches. The CDR3 sequence is 15 residues long. Per the germline V gene, CDR1 is SGHVS and CDR2 is FQNEAQ. Here the CDR3 reads CASSPLQGAPETQYF. CDR3 nucleotide sequence: TGTGCCAGCAGCCCATTACAGGGGGCGCCGGAGACCCAGTACTTC.

The chain uses TRBV10-3 and TRBJ2-1, with 11 bases lining up with TRBD2. Germline trimming cut 8 bases from V and 6 bases from J; bases unmatched to any gene: 9. This CDR3 region has 15 residues. The germline gives CDR1 ENHRY, CDR2 SYGVKD. As DNA, the CDR3 is TGTGCCATCCGCACGCCTAGCGGGGGGCGCAATGAGCAGTTCTTC. Translated, it gives CAIRTPSGGRNEQFF.

The CDR3: CASSQVKQGWDEQFF. CDR3 nucleotide sequence: TGTGCCAGCAGCCAAGTCAAGCAGGGGTGGGATGAGCAGTTCTTC. The chain combines TRBV4-2 with TRBJ2-1, with a weak D call TRBD1 (6 bases). This CDR3 is built from 15 residues. CDR1 and CDR2 (germline): LGHNA, YNFKEQ. V lost 1 base and J 8 bases, leaving 15 bases between the germline ends.